The next 21 T cell receptor beta chains were all read from a single sample in a study of CD8+CD57+ T cells in acquired aplastic anemia. For CDR3 and TCR beta VDJ profiling, genomic DNA was the template used. TCRdb reanalysed the reads using MiXCR and keeps one entry per CDR3 protein. Seen here are some 140,000 distinct CDR3 sequences, 41% observed once, and the top ten hold 7.5% to 9.5%. Sequencing was done on a sample of sorted CD4+, CD8+, or CD8+CD57+ T cells (not recorded which) from PBMCs. Receptors originate from a human donor in good health, serving as a control.

The V and J genes are TRBV7-2 and TRBJ2-3; D call uncertain. Trimming removed 0 bases at V and 7 bases at J, with 5 bases between. Germline V gene lookup returns CDR1 SGHTA and CDR2 FQGNSA. The CDR3 consists of 12 residues. The CDR3 DNA sequence: TGTGCCAGCAGCTTAGCACGGAATACGCAGTATTTT. Amino acids: CASSLARNTQYF.

The chain uses TRBV4-1 and TRBJ1-2; D gene uncertain. The CDR3 loop spans 19 amino acids. Germline V gene lookup returns CDR1 MGHRA and CDR2 YSYEKL. The V and J ends lost 4 bases and 7 bases respectively, with 31 bases between them. The CDR3 DNA sequence: TGCGCCAGCAGCCCCCCGCCATTACCGACTTTTCTAGAACTAGGTGGCTACACCTTC. Protein sequence: CASSPPPLPTFLELGGYTF.

This clonotype was detected a few times. Since a much larger clone is just one base distant, this may be a read error. The chain employs TRBV7-2 and TRBJ2-7; no clear D gene. This CDR3 has 13 residues. Trimming took 1 base from V and 9 from J, leaving 13 bases between them. Germline CDR1 and CDR2: SGHTA and FQGNSA. In DNA form, the CDR3 reads TGTGCCAGCAGCTTAGGTCCCCTCTTTGGGCAGTACTTC. Translating it yields CASSLGPLFGQYF.

The CDR3 sequence is CASSQARSYGYTF. In nucleotides, the CDR3 is TGTGCCAGCAGCCAAGCTAGGAGCTATGGCTACACCTTC. The V and J genes are TRBV14 and TRBJ1-2; D gene ambiguous. The CDR3 is 13 residues long. V lost 1 base and J lost 4, with 7 bases in between. CDR1 SGHDN and CDR2 FVKESK come from the germline V gene.

V and J are TRBV28 and TRBJ1-6; D is unclear. Germline-derived CDR1 and CDR2 are MDHEN and SYDVKM. Between the trimmed V and J ends, which lost 3 bases and 4 bases, there was a span of 13 bases. CDR3 length: 16 residues. The CDR3 sequence is CASSLGRSLYNSPLHF. The CDR3 DNA reads TGTGCCAGCAGTTTGGGCAGAAGCCTTTATAATTCACCCCTCCACTTT.

This clonotype was observed at least ten times. The gene calls are TRBV6-1 and TRBJ1-5; 10 bases are a match to TRBD1. The length of the CDR3 is 16 residues. Losses at the gene ends were 6 bases for V and 1 base for J; bases not matched to a gene: 6. Germline V gene data show CDR1 as MNHNS and CDR2 as SASEGT. DNA for the CDR3: TGTGCCAGCAGAAAAGGACAGGGGGTAAGCAATCAGCCCCAGCATTTT. It yields the protein CASRKGQGVSNQPQHF.

This chain links TRBV27 with TRBJ1-2; tentatively, D is TRBD1 (6 bases). The V gene lost 8 bases and the J gene lost 7 bases, with 23 bases spanning the gap. The germline gives CDR1 MNHEY, CDR2 SMNVEV (reference sequence). This CDR3 contains 15 residues. CDR3 sequence (DNA): TGTGCCAGCGTACCTGTGGGGGGCGCGTTGCTTGGCTACACCTTC. This encodes CASVPVGGALLGYTF.

This clonotype has at least ten counts. The genes are TRBV20-1 and TRBJ2-3; D unresolved. V lost 3 bases, J lost 6 bases, and 7 bases lay in between. The CDR3 runs to 11 residues. Germline CDR1 is DFQATT and CDR2 is SNEGSKA (reference sequence). The chain's CDR3 is CSASHSDTQYF. CDR3 DNA: TGCAGTGCTAGTCATTCGGATACGCAGTATTTT.

V gene TRBV19 combines with J gene TRBJ2-7, with D maybe TRBD1 (7 bases). V gave up 5 bases and J gave up 3 bases, with 14 bases separating them. Looked up from germline, CDR1 is LNHDA and CDR2 is SQIVND (reference sequence). CDR3 length equals 14 residues. CDR3 sequence: CASSRRGTDYEQYF. The CDR3 region has the DNA TGTGCCAGTAGTCGTCGCGGGACAGACTACGAGCAGTACTTC.

This clonotype has at least ten counts. The CDR3 nucleotides read TGCAGTGCTAAAAGACAGGGGGCCTCTGGCTACACCTTC. The encoded protein is CSAKRQGASGYTF. This chain joins TRBV20-1 and TRBJ1-2; TRBD1 matches 10 bases. The length of the CDR3 is 13 residues. CDR1 and CDR2 (germline): DFQATT, SNEGSKA (reference sequence). Germline trimming cut 4 bases from V and 7 bases from J; bases unmatched to any gene: 6.

The chain carries TRBV7-2 and TRBJ2-7; D perhaps matches TRBD2 (5 bases). Germline values: CDR1 SGHTA, CDR2 FQGNSA. The germline V and J ends were trimmed by 6 bases and 2 bases, with 11 bases remaining between them. The length of the CDR3 is 13 residues. The CDR3 sequence is CASRVEGTYEQYF. The CDR3 region has the DNA TGTGCCAGCAGGGTAGAGGGAACCTACGAGCAGTACTTC.

V gene TRBV19 combines with J gene TRBJ1-6, with TRBD1 as a possible D gene (6 bases). Germline assignment: CDR1 LNHDA and CDR2 SQIVND (reference sequence). V gave up 7 bases and J gave up 8 bases, with 15 bases separating them. The CDR3 is made up of 14 amino acids. The CDR3, as DNA: TGTGCCAGTACCCGGGACACCGGATATTCACCCCTCCACTTT. This translates into CASTRDTGYSPLHF.

Comments on this clonotype: Compared with germline, one end of the junction differs, possibly owing to a read error. The chain joins TRBV5-5 to TRBJ1-4; tentatively, D is TRBD1 (5 bases). The CDR3 has 14 amino acids. Germline-derived CDR1 and CDR2 are SGHKS and YYEKEE (reference sequence). DNA for the CDR3: TGTGCCAGCAGCTTTGGGGCAGAGAGTGAAAACCTGTTTTTT. Protein sequence: CASSFGAESENLFF.

This clonotype showed up many times. The CDR3 DNA is TGTGCCAGCAGGAGGGGAGATAATGAAAAACTGTTTTTT. Its translation is CASRRGDNEKLFF. The rearrangement links TRBV12-3 or TRBV12-4 to TRBJ1-4; D is perhaps TRBD1 (5 bases). The V end lost 6 bases, the J end lost 4 bases, and 9 bases lay between the germline ends. The CDR3 covers 13 residues.

This clonotype was recorded at least ten times. V gene TRBV7-9 combines with J gene TRBJ1-2; D gene unclear. Trimming stripped 4 bases from V and 0 bases from J, with 6 bases between. The CDR3 covers 13 residues. Per germline, CDR1 SEHNR and CDR2 FQNEAQ (reference sequence). The CDR3 sequence: CASSSLTNYGYTF. Here the CDR3 DNA reads TGTGCCAGCAGCTCCCTCACTAACTATGGCTACACCTTC. Filled out from reference TRBV7-9 and TRBJ1-2, the complete variable domain reads DTGVSQNPRHKITKRGQNVTFRCDPISEHNRLYWYRQTLGQGPEFLTYFQNEAQLEKSRLLSDRFSAERPKGSFSTLEIQRTEQGDSAMYLCASSSLTNYGYTFGSGTRLTVV.

This rearrangement joins TRBV5-4 to TRBJ2-5; 15 nucleotides match TRBD2. The CDR3 length is 18 residues. The J segment lost 5 bases and the V segment lost 1 base, leaving 9 bases of the junction unmatched. Germline V gene sequence: CDR1 SGHNT, CDR2 YYREEE (reference sequence). The CDR3 nucleotides are TGTGCCAGCAGCTTGTCGTTGGGACTAGCGGGGGGAGGGGAGACCCAGTACTTC. Translated: CASSLSLGLAGGGETQYF.

The CDR3 DNA reads TGTGCCAGCACGGATGAGGGGCTCGCAGATACGCAGTATTTT. Protein: CASTDEGLADTQYF. The J gene is TRBJ2-3, the V gene TRBV10-3; D may be TRBD1 or TRBD2 (5 bases each). The CDR3 covers 14 residues. V lost 10 bases to trimming and J lost 4 bases, with 18 bases between them. From germline, CDR1 is ENHRY and CDR2 SYGVKD.

The chain combines TRBV2 with TRBJ2-2; D is perhaps TRBD2 (5 bases). In germline, CDR1 is SNHLY, CDR2 FYNNEI. The length of the CDR3 is 14 residues. V lost 8 bases to trimming and J lost 2 bases, with 12 bases between them. The CDR3 spells CASLSGLNTGELFF. The CDR3 DNA sequence: TGTGCCAGCCTCTCCGGACTCAACACCGGGGAGCTGTTTTTT.

V and J are TRBV18 and TRBJ2-7, with TRBD1 as a possible D gene (6 bases). This CDR3 is built from 18 residues. V was shortened by 6 bases and J by 0 bases, with 24 bases between the two germline ends. The V gene's germline CDR1 is KGHSH and CDR2 LQKENI. CDR3 sequence reads: CASSHSGTPAAGSYEQYF. DNA of the CDR3: TGTGCCAGCTCCCATTCCGGGACACCCGCCGCGGGCTCCTACGAGCAGTACTTC.

This clonotype was seen only a few times. The CDR3 loop reads CASRVTGGVNTEAFF. CDR3 bases: TGTGCCAGCAGAGTCACAGGGGGAGTGAACACTGAAGCTTTCTTT. This sequence joins TRBV6-2 or TRBV6-3 and TRBJ1-1; 8 nucleotides align to TRBD1. This CDR3 region has 15 residues. CDR1 is MNHEY, CDR2 SVGEGT, per germline. The ends lost 6 bases at V and 0 bases at J; junction bases unmatched: 6.

At least ten counts were recorded for this clonotype. This sequence joins TRBV20-1 and TRBJ1-5; D not resolved. This CDR3 is built from 12 residues. Germline CDR1 and CDR2: DFQATT and SNEGSKA (reference sequence). V lost 3 bases, J lost 5 bases, and 8 bases lay in between. CDR3 sequence: CSARRRDQPQHF. The DNA for the CDR3 is TGCAGTGCTAGGAGGAGGGATCAGCCCCAGCATTTT.